These 2 T cell receptor beta chains were all obtained from the same sample, sequenced in a study of blood T cell repertoires in COVID-19 (dated by TCRdb to the early 2020s). Libraries were prepared through the immunoSEQ multiplex PCR assay. TCRdb obtained this table from immuneACCESS and retained in-frame rearrangements with V and J assigned. These tables miss some clones; where compared with another copy, unresolved V genes account for less than half of the shortfall, and the remainder is unexplained. For this sample there are around 140,000 clones; nearly 85% appear just once. The top ten clonotypes cover roughly 3.8% of the sample. Sequences were obtained from PBMCs or T cells enriched from blood (not recorded which). The receptors were sampled from a man aged 45-65 years in a cohort exposed to, infected with or recovered from COVID-19 (not recorded which).

This chain links TRBV28 with TRBJ1-2; D gene unclear. Germline V gene data show CDR1 as MDHEN and CDR2 as SYDVKM. CDR3 size: 12 residues. V was pared by 2 bases and J by 5 bases, with 6 bases between. DNA of the CDR3: TGTGCCAGCAGTTTACAGCGGTATGGCTACACCTTC. Translated: CASSLQRYGYTF.

J is TRBJ2-5 and V is TRBV12-5; TRBD2 matches at 8 bases. V lost 7 bases, J lost 3 bases, and 4 bases stayed unmatched. Germline V gives CDR1 LGHNT, CDR2 FRNRAP. The CDR3 has 13 residues. The CDR3 bases are TGTGCTAGTGCCGGAGCGGGAGAAGAGACCCAGTACTTC. It codes for CASAGAGEETQYF.